This TCR beta chain was profiled in a study of blood T cell repertoires in COVID-19. Study-level information: Samples came from the United States, Italy and Spain, spanning acute and convalescent COVID-19. Sources were T cells, B-cell-depleted T cells, or PBMCs; the material itself was cDNA or gDNA.

Methods used by the authors: Reference gene primer amplification in the assay estimated nucleated cell counts. Data came from immunoSEQ multiplex PCR; TCRdb stores just in-frame clones and leaves some out. V, J and clone size are those of that table, while D and trimming were read from the DNA. The table has 200,000 to 300,000 clones, nearly 90% seen once. V lost 0 bases and J lost 2, with 8 bases in between. The germline CDR1 and CDR2 sequences are SGHVS and FNYEAQ. The CDR3 is 15 residues long. The TCR originated in a man aged 18 to 29 with active or convalescent COVID-19. The sequenced material came from peripheral blood. J is TRBJ1-3 and V is TRBV7-6; D gene uncertain. CDR3 amino acids: CASSLASGTGNTIYF. Written as DNA, the CDR3 is TGTGCCAGCAGCTTAGCGTCCGGGACTGGAAACACCATATATTTT. The variable domain in full, with the rest retrieved from reference TRBV7-6 and TRBJ1-3, is GAGVSQSPRYKVTKRGQDVALRCDPISGHVSLYWYRQALGQGPEFLTYFNYEAQQDKSGLPNDRFSAERPEGSISTLTIQRTEQRDSAMYRCASSLASGTGNTIYFGEGSWLTVV.